A single sample gave rise to the 5 T cell receptor beta chains below, sequenced in a study of shared clonotypes between healthy human individuals. Positively selected for CCR7, the CD45RO-negative cells used as naive CD8 cells excluded terminally differentiated effector memory CD45RA+ cells. Only in-frame clones appear in the TCRdb table, and some are missing; sequencing was by immunoSEQ multiplex PCR. The repertoire holds about 650,000 clones, with roughly 95% as singletons. The specimen sequenced was naive CD8+ T cells sorted from blood. Source of these receptors: a woman in her twenties or thirties in good health.

CDR3 DNA sequence: TGTGCCTGGAGTGGCGCAGGGGTTTACTCTGGGGCCAACGTCCTGACTTTC. Protein sequence: CAWSGAGVYSGANVLTF. The chain employs TRBV30 and TRBJ2-6; TRBD1 might be the D (6 bases). This CDR3 region has 17 residues. Germline V gives CDR1 GTSNPN, CDR2 SVGIG (reference sequence). Trimming left V 1 base short and J 0 bases short, with 13 bases between.

The V call is TRBV12-5, the J call TRBJ2-4, with D tentatively TRBD2 (5 bases). V was clipped by 6 bases and J by 0 bases, with 15 bases between them. The CDR3 totals 16 residues. Germline assignment: CDR1 LGHNT and CDR2 FRNRAP. The CDR3 spells CASGSGGKLAKNIQYF. The DNA for the CDR3 is TGTGCTAGTGGCTCTGGAGGCAAACTAGCCAAAAACATTCAGTACTTC.

This chain joins TRBV19 and TRBJ1-5, with D uncertain. Germline V lookup: CDR1 LNHDA, CDR2 SQIVND (reference sequence). The CDR3 has 15 amino acids. Deletions cut 3 bases from V and 1 base from J, with 10 bases between. The CDR3 sequence is CASSIWGVSNQPQHF. As DNA, the CDR3 is TGTGCCAGTAGTATTTGGGGAGTGAGCAATCAGCCCCAGCATTTT. The whole variable domain, filled in from reference TRBV19 and TRBJ1-5, reads DGGITQSPKYLFRKEGQNVTLSCEQNLNHDAMYWYRQDPGQGLRLIYYSQIVNDFQKGDIAEGYSVSREKKESFPLTVTSAQKNPTAFYLCASSIWGVSNQPQHFGDGTRLSIL.

This sequence joins TRBV13 and TRBJ1-2; D may be TRBD1 (5 bases). The CDR3 loop spans 14 amino acids. With 0 bases removed from V and 8 bases from J, the gap between germline ends came to 13 bases. The germline V gene has CDR1 PRHDT and CDR2 FYEKMQ (reference sequence). In DNA, the CDR3 is TGTGCCAGCAGCTTAGGTCAGGGACGGCCGGGCTACACCTTC. Amino acid sequence: CASSLGQGRPGYTF.

This sequence joins TRBV5-5 and TRBJ1-2; TRBD1 is a possible D gene (6 bases). Germline CDR1 reads SGHKS; CDR2 reads YYEKEE (reference sequence). The V end lost 3 bases, the J end lost 12 bases, and 21 bases lay between the germline ends. The CDR3 spans 14 residues. DNA for the CDR3: TGTGCCAGCAGCTCCGTCGGGGGGCGCGAGGAGAACACCTTC. As protein: CASSSVGGREENTF.